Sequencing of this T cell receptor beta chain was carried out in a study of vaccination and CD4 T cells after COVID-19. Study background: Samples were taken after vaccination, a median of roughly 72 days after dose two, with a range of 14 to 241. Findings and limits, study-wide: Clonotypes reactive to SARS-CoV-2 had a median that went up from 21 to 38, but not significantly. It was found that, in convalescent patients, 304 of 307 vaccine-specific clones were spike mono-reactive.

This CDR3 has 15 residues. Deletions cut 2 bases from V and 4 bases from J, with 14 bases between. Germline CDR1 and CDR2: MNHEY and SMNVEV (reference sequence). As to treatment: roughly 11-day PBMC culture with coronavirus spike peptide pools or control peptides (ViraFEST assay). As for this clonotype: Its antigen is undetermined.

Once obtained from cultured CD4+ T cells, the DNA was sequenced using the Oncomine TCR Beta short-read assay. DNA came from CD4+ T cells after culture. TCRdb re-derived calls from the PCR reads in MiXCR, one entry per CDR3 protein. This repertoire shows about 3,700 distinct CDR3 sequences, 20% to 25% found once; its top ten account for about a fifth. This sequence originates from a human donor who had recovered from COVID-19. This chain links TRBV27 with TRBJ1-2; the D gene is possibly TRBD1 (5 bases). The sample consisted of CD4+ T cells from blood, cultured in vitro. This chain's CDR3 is CASSLIGRESYGYTF. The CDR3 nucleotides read TGTGCCAGCAGTTTAATCGGCAGGGAAAGCTATGGCTACACCTTC.